These 5 T cell receptor beta chains were sequenced from one sample in a study of cytomegalovirus exposure and HLA in healthy donors. The PCR was carried out with 60 Vbeta primers and 13 Jbeta primers. This table comes from immunoSEQ multiplex PCR, and its TCRdb copy is limited to in-frame clones, with some not included. The repertoire holds 100,000 to 150,000 clones, with more than 65% as singletons. The sample was PBMCs. These receptors originate from a man between 45 and 60 years old in good health and CMV-seronegative.

V and J are TRBV4-1 and TRBJ1-2; TRBD1 aligns across 10 bases. The J segment lost 2 bases and the V segment lost 4 bases, leaving 4 bases of the junction unmatched. Germline-derived CDR1 and CDR2 are MGHRA and YSYEKL. There are 15 residues in the CDR3. CDR3 DNA: TGCGCCAGCAGCCGCTCGGGACAGGGGAACTATGGCTACACCTTC. It encodes CASSRSGQGNYGYTF.

The CDR3 DNA follows: TGTGCCAGCAGTTTAGGGCTAGCGGGGGGGCATAATGAGCAGTTCTTC. Translating it yields CASSLGLAGGHNEQFF. V is TRBV27 and J is TRBJ2-1, with TRBD2 matching 12 bases. The CDR3 has 16 residues. The J segment lost 7 bases and the V segment lost 2 bases, leaving 6 bases of the junction unmatched. CDR1 is MNHEY, CDR2 SMNVEV, per germline (reference sequence).

The chain recombines TRBV6-1 with TRBJ2-5, with D possibly TRBD1 on 6 matching bases. TRBJ2-7 matches the DNA end more closely, so the J call is doubtful. The V gene's germline CDR1 is MNHNS and CDR2 SASEGT. The CDR3 is 15 amino acids. CDR3 DNA: TGTGCCAGCAGTGATGGACAGCCACCGTTCTACGAGCAGTACTTC. The encoded protein is CASSDGQPPFYEQYF.

This chain connects TRBV29-1 to TRBJ2-7; 9 positions agree with TRBD1. Germline CDR1 and CDR2: SQVTM and ANQGSEA. V gave up 8 bases and J gave up 3 bases; unmatched junction bases: 8. There are 13 residues in the CDR3. CDR3 region: CSIKGQGVYEQYF. Here the CDR3 DNA reads TGCAGCATTAAGGGACAGGGAGTCTACGAGCAGTACTTC.

The chain links TRBV25-1 to TRBJ2-2; 8 nucleotides agree with TRBD1. V lost 4 bases and J lost 6; bases outside the gene matches: 13. The CDR3 contains 17 residues. The V gene's germline CDR1 is MGHDK and CDR2 SYGVNS. The DNA for the CDR3 is TGTGCCAGCAGTGCCCTTCCCGGGACAGGAGGGGCCGGGGAGCTGTTTTTT. Encoded protein: CASSALPGTGGAGELFF.